This T cell receptor (beta chain) was obtained from a study of T cell changes during pregnancy in multiple sclerosis. Repertoires were generated with immunoSEQ multiplex PCR, while TCRdb's copy carries only in-frame clones and drops some. Here the sample spans tens of thousands of clones, 80% to 95% being singletons. CDR1 and CDR2 from the germline V gene are SGDLS and YYNGEE. With V trimmed by 3 bases and J by 9 bases, 14 bases remained unmatched. This CDR3 is built from 16 residues. The chain joins TRBV9 to TRBJ2-1; 8 nucleotides match TRBD2. The source is a female donor with multiple sclerosis, enrolled in a pregnancy study. Sample: peripheral blood, taken in the first trimester of pregnancy. The CDR3 region is CASSGTPGLVMSEQFF. The CDR3 DNA follows: TGTGCCAGCAGCGGAACCCCGGGACTAGTGATGAGTGAGCAGTTCTTC.